The present T cell receptor (beta chain) was sequenced within a study of blood T cells in healthy people across ages. This clonotype has more than one count but fewer than ten. The germline gives CDR1 MDHEN, CDR2 SYDVKM. V was trimmed by 6 bases and J by 7 bases, leaving 15 bases between them. The CDR3 has 13 residues. A second about 7 to 12 cycle PCR used barcoded and J-beta primers. TCRdb fed the 5' RACE reads into MiXCR, producing one record per CDR3 protein. The sample includes around 280,000 distinct CDR3 sequences, 27% of them seen just once. This clonotype originated in a woman in her 70s in good health. The gene calls are TRBV28 and TRBJ1-2; D is possibly TRBD1 (5 bases). Sequenced: blood. The CDR3 loop reads CASRRTRGSGYTF. CDR3 sequence (DNA): TGTGCCAGCAGGAGGACTAGGGGAAGTGGCTACACCTTC.